Sequencing of this TCR beta chain was carried out in a study of cytotoxic CD8 clonotypes in ibrutinib-treated CLL. Study as a whole: Across the patients, about a dozen were relapsed/refractory, around 16 treatment-naive and roughly 17 IGHV unmutated. Responses comprised 25 or so partial and 2 complete; at median approximately 72 months, approximately 15 remained remitted and some 12 progressed.

TCRdb's table, derived via immunoSEQ multiplex PCR, lists solely in-frame clones and lacks some. The table has about 200,000 clones, about two thirds seen once. Trimming pared 6 bases from V and 1 base from J, leaving 12 bases between. Germline V lookup: CDR1 SGHRS, CDR2 YFSETQ. The CDR3 is 14 amino acids. V gene TRBV5-1 combines with J gene TRBJ2-3; tentatively, D is TRBD1 (7 bases). Sample: PBMCs, taken after 24 months of ibrutinib treatment. This sequence was found in a human donor with chronic lymphocytic leukemia. The CDR3: CASTRGDGTDTQYF. The CDR3 region has the DNA TGCGCCAGCACCAGGGGGGACGGCACAGATACGCAGTATTTT. Using reference TRBV5-1 and TRBJ2-3 for the parts outside the CDR3, the full variable domain is KAGVTQTPRYLIKTRGQQVTLSCSPISGHRSVSWYQQTPGQGLQFLFEYFSETQRNKGNFPGRFSGRQFSNSRSEMNVSTLELGDSALYLCASTRGDGTDTQYFGPGTRLTVL.